The rows below give T cell receptor beta chains drawn from one sample of a study of CD8 T cells in ankylosing spondylitis. TCRdb fed the 5' RACE reads into MiXCR, producing one record per CDR3 protein. Counted here are a few hundred thousand distinct CDR3 sequences, approximately 11% occurring once; the ten biggest clones make up almost 7%. Sequencing input: blood, either unsorted or a sorted T cell fraction (not recorded which). These receptors were taken from a male donor with ankylosing spondylitis. Both conserved end residues are part of each CDR3. A D gene is named only where the DNA matches it firmly. For some rows the clone size is stated as once, few or many, or as a class when expanded; others skip it.

TRBV3-1	TRBJ2-3	-	TRBD2	CASSPGPRGADTQYF	TGTGCCAGCAGCCCCGGACCACGGGGGGCAGATACGCAGTATTTT
TRBV30	TRBJ1-4	-	-	CAWSKSRTDEKLFF	TGTGCCTGGTCCAAAAGTAGGACGGATGAAAAACTGTTTTTT
TRBV18	TRBJ1-2	-	-	CASSPPNQGSHGYTF	TGTGCCAGCTCACCACCGAACCAGGGGTCTCATGGCTACACCTTC
TRBV27	TRBJ1-6	-	-	CASSFYNSPLHF	TGTGCCAGCAGTTTTTATAATTCACCCCTCCACTTT
TRBV20-1	TRBJ1-5	many	-	CSARVQASNQPQHF	TGCAGTGCTAGAGTACAGGCGAGCAATCAGCCCCAGCATTTT
TRBV7-9	TRBJ1-5	few	TRBD1	CASSSDRGYDPAQHF	TGTGCCAGCAGCTCCGACAGGGGATACGATCCAGCCCAGCATTTT
TRBV12-3/TRBV12-4	TRBJ1-2	-	-	CASTAVGLYYGYTF	TGTGCCAGCACCGCTGTCGGCCTCTACTATGGCTACACCTTC
TRBV4-1	TRBJ2-3	-	-	CASSQWTGTDTQYF	TGCGCCAGCAGCCAATGGACCGGCACAGATACGCAGTATTTT
TRBV29-1	TRBJ2-6	many	-	CSVWITGANVLTF	TGCAGCGTTTGGATAACTGGGGCCAACGTCCTGACTTTC
TRBV5-1	TRBJ2-1	many	TRBD2	CASSFLAGTYNEQFF	TGCGCCAGCAGCTTTTTAGCGGGAACCTACAATGAGCAGTTCTTC
TRBV2	TRBJ2-4	many	-	CASSDGHNDIQYF	TGTGCCAGCAGTGATGGGCATAATGACATTCAGTACTTC
TRBV24-1	TRBJ1-5	once	-	CATSDRKGGSNQPQHF	TGTGCCACCAGTGACCGGAAGGGGGGGAGCAATCAGCCCCAGCATTTT
TRBV5-1	TRBJ1-2	few	-	CASSLQDVDYGYTF	TGCGCCAGCAGCTTACAGGATGTTGACTATGGCTACACCTTC
TRBV2	TRBJ1-2	few	-	CASSDGNLYGYTF	TGTGCCAGCAGTGACGGGAACTTGTATGGCTACACCTTC
TRBV3-1	TRBJ2-1	-	-	CASRLTGQLGNEQFF	TGTGCCAGCAGGCTAACCGGGCAGTTAGGCAATGAGCAGTTCTTC
TRBV7-7	TRBJ2-1	-	TRBD2	CASSPLAGFDNEQFF	TGTGCCAGCAGCCCCTTAGCGGGCTTCGACAATGAGCAGTTCTTC
TRBV20-1	TRBJ2-4	few	-	CSAGLGGSKNIQYF	TGCAGTGCTGGGTTGGGGGGATCCAAAAACATTCAGTACTTC
TRBV7-7	TRBJ2-2	-	-	CASSLGVGAGELFF	TGTGCCAGCAGCTTAGGCGTCGGGGCAGGGGAGCTGTTTTTT
TRBV12-3/TRBV12-4	TRBJ2-3	many	-	CASRPLSGTDTQYF	TGTGCCAGCAGACCCTTGAGCGGCACAGATACGCAGTATTTT
TRBV19	TRBJ2-3	-	-	CASKEGRTDTQYF	TGTGCCTCTAAGGAGGGGAGGACAGATACGCAGTATTTT
TRBV5-1	TRBJ2-1	many	-	CASSLGSSAHYNEQFF	TGCGCCAGCAGCTTGGGTTCTAGCGCACACTACAATGAGCAGTTCTTC
TRBV7-2	TRBJ2-7	few	-	CASRPPVGEQYF	TGTGCCAGCAGACCCCCGGTAGGCGAGCAGTACTTC
TRBV2	TRBJ2-2	-	-	CASSPQDSLTNTGELFF	TGTGCCAGCAGCCCTCAAGACAGTCTTACGAACACCGGGGAGCTGTTTTTT
TRBV3-1	TRBJ2-3	-	TRBD1	CASSQDLGQGLYF	TGTGCCAGCAGCCAAGATTTGGGACAGGGCCTGTATTTT
TRBV15	TRBJ1-1	few	-	CATSRGTGYTEAFF	TGTGCCACCAGCAGAGGAACGGGATATACTGAAGCTTTCTTT
TRBV20-1	TRBJ2-1	few	-	CSAPGQVQSEFF	TGCAGTGCTCCTGGACAAGTTCAAAGTGAGTTCTTC
TRBV7-2	TRBJ2-2	-	-	CASSLFWGHTGELFF	TGTGCCAGCAGCTTATTTTGGGGCCACACCGGGGAGCTGTTTTTT
TRBV6-4	TRBJ2-1	few	TRBD2	CASSEQAGVGEQFF	TGTGCCAGCAGTGAACAAGCGGGAGTAGGTGAGCAGTTCTTC
TRBV6-6	TRBJ1-6	-	-	CASTSTAGPLHF	TGTGCCAGCACCTCAACGGCGGGTCCCCTCCACTTT
TRBV6-2/TRBV6-3	TRBJ1-1	-	-	CASSAHWAGNTEAFF	TGTGCCAGCAGCGCACATTGGGCGGGGAACACTGAAGCTTTCTTT
TRBV20-1	TRBJ2-5	-	-	CGVGRRETQYF	TGCGGGGTGGGGCGTAGGGAGACCCAGTACTTC
TRBV29-1	TRBJ1-3	few	-	CSVDSQGNTIYF	TGCAGCGTCGACAGCCAAGGAAACACCATATATTTT
TRBV7-9	TRBJ2-1	many	TRBD2	CASSSLQDSGNRGQFF	TGTGCCAGCAGCTCCCTACAGGATAGCGGGAATCGAGGGCAGTTCTTC
TRBV11-2	TRBJ2-2	-	-	CASDSNTGELFF	TGTGCCAGCGACAGCAACACCGGGGAGCTGTTTTTT
TRBV9	TRBJ2-2	-	TRBD1	CASRRTGGNTGELFF	TGTGCCAGCAGACGGACAGGGGGCAACACCGGGGAGCTGTTTTTT
TRBV3-1	TRBJ1-1	few	-	CASSQVDSRAFF	TGTGCCAGCAGCCAGGTAGACAGCCGAGCTTTCTTT
TRBV6-2/TRBV6-3	TRBJ2-1	-	-	CASSHKPPYHNEQFF	TGTGCCAGCAGCCACAAGCCTCCCTACCACAATGAGCAGTTCTTC
TRBV2	TRBJ1-1	-	-	CASTPMGRAFF	TGTGCCAGCACCCCGATGGGGCGAGCTTTCTTT
TRBV5-1	TRBJ2-3	many	TRBD2	CASSLLLAGTTDTQYF	TGCGCCAGCAGCTTGCTACTAGCGGGAACCACAGATACGCAGTATTTT
TRBV29-1	TRBJ2-5	-	TRBD2	CSVFLLAGGLKTQYF	TGCAGCGTCTTCTTACTAGCGGGAGGGTTGAAGACCCAGTACTTC
TRBV7-2	TRBJ2-7	many	-	CASSLDPLPGEQYF	TGTGCCAGCAGCTTAGATCCACTACCGGGGGAGCAGTACTTC
TRBV3-1	TRBJ2-1	many	-	CASSQEDPVWRALSYNEQFF	TGTGCCAGCAGCCAAGAAGATCCAGTTTGGCGGGCCCTATCCTACAATGAGCAGTTCTTC
TRBV7-9	TRBJ1-5	-	TRBD1	CASSNDRGHKDQPQHF	TGTGCCAGCAGTAATGACAGGGGGCATAAGGATCAGCCCCAGCATTTT
TRBV5-5	TRBJ2-5	few	-	CASTLLGETQYF	TGTGCCAGCACCCTCTTGGGAGAGACCCAGTACTTC
TRBV7-2	TRBJ2-1	few	TRBD1	CASTNALTGSEQFF	TGTGCCAGCACCAACGCCCTGACAGGGAGTGAGCAGTTCTTC
TRBV3-1	TRBJ2-5	-	-	CASSQDPGEEGQETQYF	TGTGCCAGCAGCCAAGATCCGGGGGAAGAAGGGCAAGAGACCCAGTACTTC
TRBV20-1	TRBJ1-5	many	-	CSARVQANQPQHF	TGCAGTGCTAGAGTACAGGCGAATCAGCCCCAGCATTTT
TRBV4-1	TRBJ1-1	-	-	CASSQSLGSHTEAFF	TGCGCCAGCAGCCAATCCTTAGGGAGCCACACTGAAGCTTTCTTT
TRBV7-2	TRBJ2-7	many	TRBD2	CASSLIAGSTSYEQYF	TGTGCCAGCAGCCTCATAGCGGGAAGTACTTCCTACGAGCAGTACTTC
TRBV24-1	TRBJ2-1	few	-	CATSDFRDLLNEQFF	TGTGCCACCAGTGATTTCAGGGACTTGCTAAATGAGCAGTTCTTC
TRBV7-2	TRBJ2-3	-	-	CASSLAAGNTQYF	TGTGCCAGCAGCTTAGCCGCGGGGAATACGCAGTATTTT
TRBV5-1	TRBJ2-7	-	-	CASSQGGLTSYEQYF	TGCGCCAGCAGCCAAGGGGGACTTACCTCCTACGAGCAGTACTTC
TRBV5-6	TRBJ1-2	-	-	CASSDPGAGYGYTF	TGTGCCAGCAGCGACCCAGGGGCAGGCTATGGCTACACCTTC
TRBV19	TRBJ2-1	-	TRBD1	CASSTQGVSSYNEQFF	TGTGCCAGTAGTACCCAGGGGGTGAGCTCCTACAATGAGCAGTTCTTC
TRBV12-3/TRBV12-4	TRBJ2-1	many	-	CASTIQGDEQFF	TGTGCCAGCACTATTCAGGGAGATGAGCAGTTCTTC